The clone carrying this TCR beta chain has ten or more counts. Its target is not known. It was the library that attached unique molecular identifiers to individual cDNA molecules. Original processing notes: TCR counts had a median of 95,638 per sample and spanned roughly 20,000 to 750,000. TCRdb reprocessed the RACE reads with MiXCR, giving one entry per CDR3 protein. Here the V and J calls rest on TCRdb's processing, not on the authors' analysis. The sample contains roughly 48,000 distinct CDR3 sequences, roughly 4.1% of which appear only once. As for time point: healthy volunteer bleed at 2 weeks. It was unfractionated whole blood from which total RNA was extracted. This sample was taken from a study of human T cells and chemical hapten exposure. Study-wide context: Per-sample TCR yield variability stemmed mainly from small pooled library volume differences.

Broader study findings: The number of TCRs above 1 in 1000 frequency did not change after DPC sensitization.

J was trimmed by 2 bases and V by 2 bases; bases with no gene match: 2. From germline, CDR1 is DFQATT and CDR2 SNEGSKA (reference sequence). This CDR3 is 14 amino acids long. The sequence derives from a human donor in good health. Some clones in this sample may be carry-over from other donors' samples. The sequencing sample was made of whole blood. This chain links TRBV20-1 with TRBJ1-4; 7 bases fit TRBD1. The CDR3 loop is CSARSGGTNEKLFF. For the CDR3, the DNA is TGCAGTGCTAGATCAGGGGGGACTAATGAAAAACTGTTTTTT.